Given below is one T cell receptor beta chain in context. The sample is drawn from a study of control samples from healthy donors and cancer patients. The method was immunoSEQ multiplex PCR; TCRdb's version includes in-frame clones alone and lacks a portion of them. The sample shows 170,000 or so clones, 90% to 95% of them seen only once. CDR3 length equals 13 residues. Deletions cut 3 bases from V and 6 bases from J, with 9 bases between. From germline, CDR1 is SGHTS and CDR2 YDEGEE. Sequenced material: blood. The source of this sequence is a man aged 18 to 29 in good health. The chain is built from TRBV5-8 and TRBJ2-2, with D possibly matching TRBD1 (6 bases). The CDR3 loop reads CASSSGVPGELFF. The DNA for the CDR3 is TGTGCCAGCAGCTCAGGGGTTCCCGGGGAGCTGTTTTTT.